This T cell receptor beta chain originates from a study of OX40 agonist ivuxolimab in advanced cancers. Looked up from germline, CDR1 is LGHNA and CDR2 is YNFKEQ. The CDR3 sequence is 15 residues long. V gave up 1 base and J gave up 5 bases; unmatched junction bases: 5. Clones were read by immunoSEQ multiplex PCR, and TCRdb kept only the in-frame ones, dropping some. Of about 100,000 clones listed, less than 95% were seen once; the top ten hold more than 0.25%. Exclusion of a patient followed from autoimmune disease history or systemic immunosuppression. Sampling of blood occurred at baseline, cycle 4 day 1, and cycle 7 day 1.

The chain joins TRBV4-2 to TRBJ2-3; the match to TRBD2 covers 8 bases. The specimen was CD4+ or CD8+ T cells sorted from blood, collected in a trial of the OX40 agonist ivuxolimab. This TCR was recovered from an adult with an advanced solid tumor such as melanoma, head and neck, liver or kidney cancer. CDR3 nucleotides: TGTGCCAGCAGCCAAGGCAACGGGAGGGTAGATACGCAGTATTTT. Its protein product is CASSQGNGRVDTQYF.